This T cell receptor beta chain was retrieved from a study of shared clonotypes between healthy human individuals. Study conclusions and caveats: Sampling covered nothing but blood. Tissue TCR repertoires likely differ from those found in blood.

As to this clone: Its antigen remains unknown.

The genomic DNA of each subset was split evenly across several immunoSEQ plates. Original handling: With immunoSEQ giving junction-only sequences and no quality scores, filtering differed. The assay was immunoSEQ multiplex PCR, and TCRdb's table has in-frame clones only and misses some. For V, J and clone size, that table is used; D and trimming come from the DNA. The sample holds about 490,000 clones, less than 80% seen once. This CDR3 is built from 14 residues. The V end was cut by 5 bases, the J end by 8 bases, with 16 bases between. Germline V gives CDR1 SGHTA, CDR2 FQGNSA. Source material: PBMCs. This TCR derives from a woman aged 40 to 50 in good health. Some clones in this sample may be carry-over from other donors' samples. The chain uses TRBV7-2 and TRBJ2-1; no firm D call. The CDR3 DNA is TGTGCCAGCAGCCTCCGAGAGATTTGGGATGAGCAGTTCTTC. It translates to CASSLREIWDEQFF.